Shown below are 25 T cell receptor beta chains from a single sample sequenced in a study of PD-1 blockade in classical Hodgkin lymphoma. Using immunoSEQ multiplex PCR, the repertoire was profiled, and TCRdb retains in-frame clones only, with some absent. This table has around 50,000 clones, 65% to 80% appearing once. Time point meaning: cycle 4 day 1 (C4D1), after more than five weeks of nivolumab. Autologous stem cell transplantation was followed by relapse in every patient, and brentuximab vedotin exposure varied. Sample: peripheral blood mononuclear cells (PBMCs), taken before the fourth cycle of nivolumab. These receptors were collected from a human donor with classical Hodgkin lymphoma.

In its sample, this clone was seen a few times. The chain links TRBV7-9 to TRBJ1-5; D is perhaps TRBD1 (5 bases). The V gene's germline CDR1 is SEHNR and CDR2 FQNEAQ (reference sequence). The CDR3 has 14 residues. Trimming removed 5 bases at V and 6 bases at J, with 14 bases between. The CDR3 DNA follows: TGTGCCAGCAGCCTGTCGGGGCTTGGTCAGCCCCAGCATTTT. Protein sequence: CASSLSGLGQPQHF.

This clone was counted only a few times. This chain connects TRBV9 to TRBJ1-2, with no clear D. This CDR3 region has 11 residues. Germline V gene lookup returns CDR1 SGDLS and CDR2 YYNGEE. Trimming took off 0 bases at V and 8 bases at J, with 5 bases between the two ends. CDR3 bases: TGTGCCAGCAGCGTAGCTCGGGGCTACACCTTC. Translation: CASSVARGYTF.

V and J are TRBV28 and TRBJ1-2; D may be TRBD1 (5 bases). The CDR3 runs 12 residues. CDR1 MDHEN and CDR2 SYDVKM come from the germline V gene. V dropped 5 bases and J dropped 8 bases, with 12 bases sitting between them. The CDR3 sequence: CASSPTARGYTF. The CDR3 DNA sequence: TGTGCCAGCAGTCCGACAGCTAGGGGCTACACCTTC.

J is TRBJ2-7 and V is TRBV27; TRBD2 aligns across 10 bases. Looked up from germline, CDR1 is MNHEY and CDR2 is SMNVEV (reference sequence). V lost 6 bases, J lost 3 bases, and 8 bases stayed unmatched. The CDR3 runs 15 residues. CDR3 residues: CASRVSGRPVYEQYF. The CDR3 bases are TGTGCCAGCAGAGTTAGCGGGAGGCCCGTCTACGAGCAGTACTTC.

The chain is built from TRBV10-2 and TRBJ2-1, with D possibly being TRBD1 or TRBD2 (5 bases each). This CDR3 is built from 11 residues. The V end was cut by 8 bases, the J end by 4 bases, with 6 bases between. Germline CDR1 WSHSY, CDR2 SAAADI. For the CDR3, the DNA is TGCGCCAGCGGGGGTTACAATGAGCAGTTCTTC. As protein: CASGGYNEQFF.

V usage is TRBV5-6 and J usage is TRBJ2-1; 8 positions agree with TRBD1. The CDR3 runs to 16 residues. Per germline, CDR1 SGHDT and CDR2 YYEEEE. V shed 4 bases, J shed 3 bases, and the junction held 9 bases outside the gene matches. The CDR3 DNA follows: TGTGCCAGCAGCGCCTCAGGGGGCTGGAGCTACAATGAGCAGTTCTTC. Its protein is CASSASGGWSYNEQFF.

The CDR3 DNA follows: TGCAGTGCCCCTAAGGGGGCTGTAGCTTTCTTT. Protein product: CSAPKGAVAFF. The chain recombines TRBV20-1 with TRBJ1-1; TRBD1 matches 7 bases. From germline, CDR1 is DFQATT and CDR2 SNEGSKA (reference sequence). Unmatched junction bases numbered 8, after V lost 6 bases and J lost 10 bases. CDR3 length equals 11 residues.

The chain recombines TRBV5-1 with TRBJ2-2, with 10 bases that match TRBD2. Germline trimming cut 3 bases from V and 7 bases from J; bases unmatched to any gene: 6. The germline V gene has CDR1 SGHRS and CDR2 YFSETQ. CDR3 length: 15 residues. Written as DNA, the CDR3 is TGCGCCAGCAGCTCACTAGCGGGAAGGGGCGGGGAGCTGTTTTTT. As protein: CASSSLAGRGGELFF.

The rearrangement links TRBV7-2 to TRBJ2-3; D perhaps matches TRBD2 (5 bases). V was clipped by 2 bases and J by 0 bases, with 9 bases between them. The CDR3 is 15 residues long. Germline V gene data show CDR1 as SGHTA and CDR2 as FQGNSA. CDR3 residues: CASSLRLSSTDTQYF. The CDR3 DNA reads TGTGCCAGCAGCTTAAGACTATCGAGCACAGATACGCAGTATTTT.

V and J are TRBV6-1 and TRBJ2-1; D might be TRBD1 (5 bases). The CDR3 consists of 11 residues. Germline V gene sequence: CDR1 MNHNS, CDR2 SASEGT. Trimming removed 10 bases at V and 7 bases at J, with 11 bases between. CDR3: CAILQGNEQFF. The CDR3 bases are TGTGCCATCCTGCAGGGAAATGAGCAGTTCTTC.

V and J are TRBV28 and TRBJ2-1, with 7 bases aligning to TRBD1. J lost 3 bases, V lost 9 bases, and 5 bases had no gene match. The CDR3 length is 13 residues. Germline CDR1 and CDR2: MDHEN and SYDVKM. CDR3 nucleotides: TGTGCCAGTTCCTGGGACAGCTACAATGAGCAGTTCTTC. Encoded protein: CASSWDSYNEQFF.

The rearrangement joins TRBV6-5 to TRBJ2-5; perhaps TRBD2 as D (6 bases). The CDR3 covers 15 residues. V was pared by 10 bases and J by 5 bases, with 23 bases between. The germline gives CDR1 MNHEY, CDR2 SVGAGI. Here the CDR3 reads CATYLDRGKRETQYF. CDR3 bases: TGTGCCACCTATCTAGACCGGGGGAAAAGGGAGACCCAGTACTTC.

The chain joins TRBV14 to TRBJ2-5; perhaps TRBD2 as D (6 bases). V was pared by 4 bases and J by 3 bases, with 18 bases between. The CDR3 is 16 amino acids. Germline V gives CDR1 SGHDN, CDR2 FVKESK. CDR3 coding DNA: TGTGCCAGCAGCCCCTTATGGGAGGTGACCAAAGAGACCCAGTACTTC. Encoded protein: CASSPLWEVTKETQYF. Full variable domain (remainder filled in from reference TRBV14 and TRBJ2-5): EAGVTQFPSHSVIEKGQTVTLRCDPISGHDNLYWYRRVMGKEIKFLLHFVKESKQDESGMPNNRFLAERTGGTYSTLKVQPAELEDSGVYFCASSPLWEVTKETQYFGPGTRLLVL.

This chain connects TRBV7-2 to TRBJ2-6, with TRBD1 identical over 8 bases. In germline, CDR1 is SGHTA, CDR2 FQGNSA. The V segment lost 5 bases and the J segment 2 bases; nucleotides outside the gene matches: 8. This CDR3 comprises 17 residues. For the CDR3, the DNA is TGTGCCAGCAGCCCCGGACAGGGTTTGGCTGGGGCCAACGTCCTGACTTTC. As protein: CASSPGQGLAGANVLTF.

The chain joins TRBV11-2 to TRBJ2-7; 7 positions agree with TRBD1. This CDR3 is 15 amino acids long. Germline V lookup: CDR1 SGHAT, CDR2 FQNNGV. J was trimmed by 0 bases and V by 5 bases; bases with no gene match: 7. CDR3 protein: CASSPTTGNSYEQYF. In DNA form, the CDR3 reads TGTGCCAGCAGCCCAACGACAGGGAACTCCTACGAGCAGTACTTC.

The V call is TRBV7-2, the J call TRBJ1-2, with D possibly TRBD1 on 5 matching bases. This CDR3 spans 19 amino acids. CDR1 SGHTA and CDR2 FQGNSA come from the germline V gene. The V gene lost 0 bases and the J gene lost 5 bases, with 25 bases spanning the gap. The CDR3 nucleotides are TGTGCCAGCAGCTTAGCGCTCGGACATCCGGGACTGTCCTCGTATGGCTACACCTTC. This encodes CASSLALGHPGLSSYGYTF.

This clone was counted a few times. This sequence joins TRBV7-9 and TRBJ1-4; D not resolved. Germline V gene data show CDR1 as SEHNR and CDR2 as FQNEAQ (reference sequence). With 5 bases removed from V and 8 bases from J, the gap between germline ends came to 15 bases. The length of the CDR3 is 14 residues. As DNA, the CDR3 is TGTGCCAGCAGCGGCGACCTGAGGAGAGAAAAACTGTTTTTT. Residues: CASSGDLRREKLFF. Drawing the rest from reference TRBV7-9 and TRBJ1-4, the complete variable domain is DTGVSQNPRHKITKRGQNVTFRCDPISEHNRLYWYRQTLGQGPEFLTYFQNEAQLEKSRLLSDRFSAERPKGSFSTLEIQRTEQGDSAMYLCASSGDLRREKLFFGSGTQLSVL.

A few counts support this clone. This rearrangement joins TRBV5-1 to TRBJ2-3; D is perhaps TRBD2 (5 bases). V was cut by 0 bases and J by 2 bases, with 13 bases left in between. Germline V gene lookup returns CDR1 SGHRS and CDR2 YFSETQ. The CDR3 has 16 amino acids. CDR3 in amino acids: CASSLGVSEYTDTQYF. Here the CDR3 DNA reads TGCGCCAGCAGCTTGGGGGTTAGCGAATACACAGATACGCAGTATTTT.

This clone came up a few times. This sequence joins TRBV29-1 and TRBJ2-7, with unresolved D. CDR3 size: 13 residues. Germline assignment: CDR1 SQVTM and CDR2 ANQGSEA. The V end was cut by 4 bases, the J end by 8 bases, with 18 bases between. The CDR3 protein is CSVVVALGLQQYF. Written as DNA, the CDR3 is TGCAGCGTTGTGGTAGCTTTGGGGTTGCAGCAGTACTTC.

The chain couples TRBV19 to TRBJ2-1; the match to TRBD1 covers 8 bases. Germline V gives CDR1 LNHDA, CDR2 SQIVND (reference sequence). This CDR3 is 15 amino acids long. Germline trimming cut 2 bases from V and 3 bases from J; bases unmatched to any gene: 3. CDR3 DNA sequence: TGTGCCAGTAGTATACAGGGGGCTATCTACAATGAGCAGTTCTTC. Residues: CASSIQGAIYNEQFF.

The table lists this clone with a few counts. The V gene is TRBV6-5, the J gene TRBJ1-2, with TRBD1 matching over 8 bases. CDR3 size: 14 residues. V was pared by 7 bases and J by 8 bases, with 12 bases of the junction left unmatched. In germline, CDR1 is MNHEY, CDR2 SVGAGI. This CDR3 reads CASTLQGGHRGYTF. The CDR3 DNA reads TGTGCCAGCACCCTACAGGGGGGGCATCGGGGCTACACCTTC.

The chain recombines TRBV5-6 with TRBJ2-1; 11 bases map to TRBD2. The V gene end was trimmed by 1 base and the J gene end by 6 bases; junction bases not matched to a gene: 6. This CDR3 has 16 amino acids. The germline V gene encodes CDR1 SGHDT and CDR2 YYEEEE. CDR3 loop: CASSLIAGGPFNEQFF. The CDR3 DNA follows: TGTGCCAGCAGCTTGATAGCGGGAGGGCCGTTCAATGAGCAGTTCTTC.

V and J are TRBV6-6 and TRBJ2-7; 8 positions agree with TRBD2. CDR1 and CDR2 from the germline V gene are MNHNY and SVGAGI (reference sequence). Germline trimming cut 6 bases from V and 3 bases from J; bases unmatched to any gene: 7. The CDR3 contains 14 residues. Written as DNA, the CDR3 is TGTGCCAGCAGCAACGGGGGGGTCGGCTACGAGCAGTACTTC. Its translation is CASSNGGVGYEQYF.

The chain joins TRBV15 to TRBJ2-1, with D possibly called TRBD1 or TRBD2 (6 bases each). CDR3 length: 13 residues. CDR1 LNHNV and CDR2 YYDKDF come from the germline V gene (reference sequence). V lost 0 bases, J lost 14 bases, and 14 bases lay in between. The CDR3 nucleotides are TGTGCCACCAGCAGAGATCTGAGGGGGGACGAGTTCTTC. This encodes CATSRDLRGDEFF.

The V and J genes are TRBV7-8 and TRBJ1-3; D gene unclear. Germline V gene lookup returns CDR1 SGHVS and CDR2 FQNEAQ. This CDR3 spans 14 amino acids. Trimming took off 4 bases at V and 0 bases at J, with 7 bases between the two ends. DNA for the CDR3: TGTGCCAGCAGCTCCCAGGACTCTGGAAACACCATATATTTT. Residues: CASSSQDSGNTIYF.